The 20 T cell receptor beta chains below were found in one sample sequenced in a study of T-cell memory formation after mild COVID-19. One entry per CDR3 protein results from TCRdb running MiXCR on the 5' RACE reads. Of fewer than 350,000 distinct CDR3 sequences detected, about 20% appear once; the ten largest clones hold about 21%. The sequencing input was PBMCs or a T cell subset sorted from them (not recorded which). All receptors derive from a young man who had mild COVID-19 (a few samples of this study predate the infection). Cell type and time point are not known.

This clonotype has a handful of counts. CDR3 coding DNA: TGCAGCGTTGGACCGGGACAGGGCGAGTACGAGCAGTACTTC. Translation gives CSVGPGQGEYEQYF. V gene TRBV29-1 combines with J gene TRBJ2-7; TRBD1 matches at 9 bases. Germline values: CDR1 SQVTM, CDR2 ANQGSEA. The V segment lost 4 bases and the J segment 4 bases; nucleotides outside the gene matches: 8. The CDR3 consists of 14 residues.

This clonotype came up many times. V is TRBV4-3 and J is TRBJ2-1; TRBD2 agrees at 11 bases. With V trimmed by 4 bases and J by 5 bases, 4 bases remained unmatched. CDR3 size: 15 residues. From germline, CDR1 is LGHNA and CDR2 YSLEER. Written as DNA, the CDR3 is TGCGCCAGCAGCCCACTAGCGGGGGAGCACAATGAGCAGTTCTTC. Its translation: CASSPLAGEHNEQFF.

This chain uses TRBV12-3 or TRBV12-4 with TRBJ1-1, with D perhaps matching TRBD1 (6 bases). This CDR3 spans 15 amino acids. The V end lost 7 bases, the J end lost 3 bases, and 18 bases lay between the germline ends. For the CDR3, the DNA is TGTGCCAGCACCGTGGCCGGACAGTGGTACACTGAAGCTTTCTTT. Protein: CASTVAGQWYTEAFF.

This clonotype was found a few times. This chain joins TRBV9 and TRBJ2-3, with TRBD2 identical over 8 bases. The V and J ends lost 4 bases and 5 bases, in that order; junction bases with no gene match: 12. Germline CDR1 SGDLS, CDR2 YYNGEE. The CDR3 covers 16 residues. CDR3 residues: CASSSSPGGPLDTQYF. Written as DNA, the CDR3 is TGTGCCAGCAGCTCTTCCCCGGGGGGGCCTTTAGATACGCAGTATTTT.

In this sample, this clonotype turned up a few times. The chain is built from TRBV7-2 and TRBJ1-5; D gene ambiguous. Germline values: CDR1 SGHTA, CDR2 FQGNSA. The length of the CDR3 is 14 residues. The germline V and J ends were trimmed by 9 bases and 0 bases, with 12 bases remaining between them. The CDR3 sequence is CASQFSFSNQPQHF. Written as DNA, the CDR3 is TGTGCCAGTCAGTTTAGTTTTAGCAATCAGCCCCAGCATTTT. Complete variable domain (other parts from reference TRBV7-2 and TRBJ1-5): GAGVSQSPSNKVTEKGKDVELRCDPISGHTALYWYRQSLGQGLEFLIYFQGNSAPDKSGLPSDRFSAERTGGSVSTLTIQRTQQEDSAVYLCASQFSFSNQPQHFGDGTRLSIL.

This clonotype was counted between two and nine times. The chain uses TRBV29-1 and TRBJ2-5, with a tentative D call TRBD1 (5 bases). Germline CDR1 and CDR2: SQVTM and ANQGSEA. This CDR3 comprises 14 residues. Trimming stripped 4 bases from V and 5 bases from J, with 17 bases between. In DNA form, the CDR3 reads TGCAGCGTTGCTCGGCGCGTGGGGCAGGAGACCCAGTACTTC. Translating gives CSVARRVGQETQYF.

This clonotype was observed many times. The chain joins TRBV7-9 to TRBJ2-7, with D hard to call. The V gene lost 2 bases and the J gene lost 3 bases, with 8 bases spanning the gap. The CDR3 contains 13 residues. Germline CDR1 is SEHNR and CDR2 is FQNEAQ (reference sequence). The CDR3 spells CASSLPGSYEQYF. The CDR3 DNA sequence: TGTGCCAGCAGCTTACCAGGAAGCTACGAGCAGTACTTC.

This clonotype was detected only a few times. The chain has TRBV4-1 and TRBJ1-5, with D possibly matching TRBD1 (6 bases). This CDR3 has 16 residues. With 0 bases removed from V and 9 bases from J, the gap between germline ends came to 18 bases. Germline V gene data show CDR1 as MGHRA and CDR2 as YSYEKL. The CDR3 region is CASSQDLRGGVRPQHF. In DNA form, the CDR3 reads TGCGCCAGCAGCCAAGATTTAAGGGGGGGTGTGCGGCCCCAGCATTTT.

This clonotype was detected only a few times. The J gene is TRBJ1-5, the V gene TRBV7-2; D remains unclear. Germline V CDR1 and CDR2: SGHTA, FQGNSA. The CDR3 runs to 14 residues. V lost 5 bases, J lost 7 bases, and 15 bases lay in between. DNA of the CDR3: TGTGCCAGCAGCCCCTCCCCCGGATGGCAGCCCCAGCATTTT. Translation: CASSPSPGWQPQHF.

In its sample, this clonotype was seen a few times. Germline and junction disagree at one end, which may indicate a read error. The CDR3 coding sequence is TGTGCCAGCAGTTACTCGAACAGGGGGTTGATCTTC. Protein sequence: CASSYSNRGLIF. The rearrangement joins TRBV6-2 or TRBV6-3 to TRBJ2-1; TRBD1 matches 8 bases. This CDR3 region has 12 residues. CDR1 MNHEY and CDR2 SVGEGT come from the germline V gene.

This chain connects TRBV19 to TRBJ2-1, with D unclear. The CDR3 runs to 14 residues. The V end was cut by 5 bases, the J end by 4 bases, with 12 bases between. The germline CDR1 and CDR2 sequences are LNHDA and SQIVND (reference sequence). The CDR3 DNA reads as TGTGCCAGTAGTCCCCGGCCAACATACAATGAGCAGTTCTTC. This sequence encodes CASSPRPTYNEQFF.

This clonotype was seen more than once but under ten times. The chain couples TRBV7-2 to TRBJ1-5, with TRBD1 as a possible D gene (5 bases). CDR3 length equals 15 residues. Deletions cut 5 bases from V and 0 bases from J, with 11 bases between. Germline V lookup: CDR1 SGHTA, CDR2 FQGNSA. The CDR3 sequence: CASSAQQVSNQPQHF. The CDR3 DNA sequence: TGTGCCAGCAGCGCGCAACAGGTTAGCAATCAGCCCCAGCATTTT.

This clonotype has a handful of counts. The J gene is TRBJ1-5, the V gene TRBV10-3; D is undetermined. The V gene lost 6 bases and the J gene lost 1 base, with 7 bases spanning the gap. Germline CDR1 and CDR2: ENHRY and SYGVKD. The CDR3 loop spans 13 amino acids. The CDR3 is CAIRGQSNQPQHF. The CDR3 nucleotides read TGTGCCATCAGAGGGCAGAGCAATCAGCCCCAGCATTTT.

This clonotype was observed a handful of times. The chain joins TRBV11-2 to TRBJ2-1; TRBD2 matches 14 bases. Looked up from germline, CDR1 is SGHAT and CDR2 is FQNNGV. The CDR3 extends over 16 amino acids. Trimming cost V 0 bases and J 7 bases; bases outside gene matches: 2. CDR3 protein: CASSLDRLAGGNEQFF. CDR3 nucleotide sequence: TGTGCCAGCAGCTTAGATCGACTAGCGGGGGGGAATGAGCAGTTCTTC.

This chain uses TRBV28 with TRBJ2-1; D unclear. V shed 6 bases and J shed 8 bases, with 8 bases lying between them. The CDR3 extends over 11 amino acids. Germline-derived CDR1 and CDR2 are MDHEN and SYDVKM. CDR3: CASSIGYEQFF. The CDR3 nucleotides are TGTGCCAGCAGCATCGGGTATGAGCAGTTCTTC.

This chain connects TRBV20-1 to TRBJ2-3; D remains unclear. The CDR3 is made up of 12 amino acids. Germline V lookup: CDR1 DFQATT, CDR2 SNEGSKA (reference sequence). With 0 bases removed from V and 4 bases from J, the gap between germline ends came to 5 bases. The CDR3 loop reads CSARDAADTQYF. The CDR3 DNA sequence: TGCAGTGCTAGAGATGCTGCAGATACGCAGTATTTT.

The chain employs TRBV4-1 and TRBJ2-7; D is perhaps TRBD2 (7 bases). CDR1 and CDR2 (germline): MGHRA, YSYEKL. Trimming took 0 bases from V and 3 from J, leaving 18 bases between them. The CDR3 sequence is 17 residues long. CDR3 DNA: TGCGCCAGCAGCCAAGATGAGTTCGGGGGGCGAGGCTACGAGCAGTACGTC. Translated, it gives CASSQDEFGGRGYEQYV.

This clonotype has more than one count but fewer than ten. The V and J genes are TRBV7-2 and TRBJ2-7; D not certain. Trimming shortened V by 1 base and J by 3 bases, and 10 bases separated the two germline ends. The CDR3 runs to 14 residues. Germline CDR1 reads SGHTA; CDR2 reads FQGNSA. As DNA, the CDR3 is TGTGCCAGCAGCTTAGGCCTGGCCCTCTACGAGCAGTACGTC. It codes for CASSLGLALYEQYV.

This clonotype has a handful of counts. V and J are TRBV6-2 or TRBV6-3 and TRBJ2-7; the D gene is possibly TRBD2 (6 bases). Trimming pared 2 bases from V and 6 bases from J, leaving 14 bases between. The CDR3 length is 14 residues. In germline, CDR1 is MNHEY, CDR2 SVGEGT. CDR3: CASSYGTASGEQYF. Here the CDR3 DNA reads TGTGCCAGCAGTTACGGGACTGCCTCTGGCGAGCAGTACTTC.

This clonotype has a handful of counts. The chain is built from TRBV28 and TRBJ2-7, with a tentative D call TRBD1 (6 bases). CDR3 size: 11 residues. Germline loops: CDR1 MDHEN, CDR2 SYDVKM. V lost 10 bases and J lost 2, with 9 bases in between. The CDR3, as DNA: TGTGCCACCGGACAGCCCTACGAGCAGTACGTC. This translates into CATGQPYEQYV.